This T cell receptor (beta chain) was documented in a study of T cells in Graves' hyperthyroidism and ophthalmopathy. Not enrolled were patients with uncontrolled infection, other autoimmune disease, pregnancy or lactation. The study, taken as a whole, reports: Most thyroid clonotypes with frequency above 0.001 were detected in blood. Prediction of ophthalmopathy progression came a median approximately 6.5 months pre-onset. Through a model of 13 V-J features, ophthalmopathy was separated from stable hyperthyroidism.

This clonotype was counted ten times or more. Its antigen is unknown. Template material for amplifying TCR beta CDR3 regions consisted of RNA transcripts. The primer set for the first-round RT-PCR of the TCR CDR3 was HTBI. TCRdb reanalysed the multiplex PCR reads using MiXCR and keeps one entry per CDR3 protein. The sample yields under 550,000 distinct CDR3 sequences, around 13% seen once. The material sequenced was blood. The receptor was isolated from a woman younger than 35 with Graves' hyperthyroidism.

CDR3 sequence reads: CASSLRSGSSYEQYF. The CDR3 region has the DNA TGTGCCAGCAGCCTTAGGTCCGGGAGTTCCTACGAGCAGTACTTC. The gene calls are TRBV3-1 and TRBJ2-7; D possibly corresponds to TRBD2 (6 bases). The CDR3 sequence is 15 residues long. Trimming left V 4 bases short and J 1 base short, with 14 bases between. In germline, CDR1 is LGHDT, CDR2 YNNKEL (reference sequence).